Listed below are T cell receptor beta chains from one sample, sequenced in a study of CD8 T cells in ankylosing spondylitis. TCRdb re-called the 5' RACE reads with MiXCR, one entry per CDR3 protein. The sample lists 200,000 to 250,000 distinct CDR3 sequences, approximately 10% occurring once. Sequences were obtained from blood, either unsorted or a sorted T cell fraction (not recorded which). These receptors were taken from a male donor with ankylosing spondylitis or in good health (not recorded which). CDR3s include the opening cysteine and the closing phenylalanine or tryptophan. Fields, in order: CDR3 length, V gene, clone size, J gene, D gene, CDR3 protein, CDR3 DNA. D genes are given only for firm matches. Expanded clones get a size class; other rows say once, few or many, or leave the size out.

len: 15; v_gene: TRBV3-1; abundance: NA; j_gene: TRBJ2-3; d_gene: TRBD1; CDR3aa: CASSGRGQNTDTQYF; CDR3nt: TGTGCCAGCAGCGGAAGGGGGCAGAACACAGATACGCAGTATTTT
len: 15; v_gene: TRBV12-3/TRBV12-4; abundance: many; j_gene: TRBJ1-3; d_gene: NA; CDR3aa: CASSLLLGSGNTIYF; CDR3nt: TGTGCCAGCAGTTTATTGTTGGGGTCCGGAAACACCATATATTTT
len: 16; v_gene: TRBV29-1; abundance: NA; j_gene: TRBJ2-3; d_gene: TRBD2; CDR3aa: CSVDRGGETGTDTQYF; CDR3nt: TGCAGCGTTGACCGTGGGGGGGAGACAGGCACAGATACGCAGTATTTT
len: 16; v_gene: TRBV5-1; abundance: many; j_gene: TRBJ2-1; d_gene: TRBD1; CDR3aa: CASSLGRGGLHNEQFF; CDR3nt: TGCGCCAGCAGCTTAGGTCGAGGGGGCCTTCACAATGAGCAGTTCTTC
len: 16; v_gene: TRBV20-1; abundance: NA; j_gene: TRBJ1-1; d_gene: NA; CDR3aa: CSARAGDRVMGTDAFF; CDR3nt: TGCAGTGCTAGAGCAGGGGACCGAGTTATGGGCACTGATGCTTTCTTT
len: 15; v_gene: TRBV14; abundance: many; j_gene: TRBJ2-7; d_gene: TRBD1; CDR3aa: CASSQLDRGTYEQYF; CDR3nt: TGTGCCAGCAGCCAGTTAGACAGGGGAACCTACGAGCAGTACTTC
len: 14; v_gene: TRBV7-3; abundance: many; j_gene: TRBJ2-7; d_gene: NA; CDR3aa: CASKAGRDDYEQYF; CDR3nt: TGTGCCAGCAAGGCGGGCAGGGATGACTACGAGCAGTACTTC
len: 14; v_gene: TRBV29-1; abundance: many; j_gene: TRBJ2-2; d_gene: NA; CDR3aa: CSVDRDSNTGELFF; CDR3nt: TGCAGCGTTGACCGAGACAGTAACACCGGGGAGCTGTTTTTT
len: 14; v_gene: TRBV20-1; abundance: many; j_gene: TRBJ2-6; d_gene: NA; CDR3aa: CSAAYSSGANVLTF; CDR3nt: TGCAGTGCCGCGTACAGCTCTGGGGCCAACGTCCTGACTTTC
len: 14; v_gene: TRBV3-1; abundance: NA; j_gene: TRBJ2-7; d_gene: NA; CDR3aa: CASSPLRGTYEQHF; CDR3nt: TGTGCCAGCAGCCCGTTGCGGGGAACCTACGAGCAGCACTTC
len: 13; v_gene: TRBV7-9; abundance: NA; j_gene: TRBJ1-1; d_gene: NA; CDR3aa: CASSRWEDTEAFF; CDR3nt: TGTGCCAGCAGCAGGTGGGAGGACACTGAAGCTTTCTTT
len: 16; v_gene: TRBV5-1; abundance: few; j_gene: TRBJ2-2; d_gene: NA; CDR3aa: CASSFKGYGETGELFF; CDR3nt: TGCGCCAGCAGCTTTAAGGGGTACGGGGAAACCGGGGAGCTGTTTTTT
len: 13; v_gene: TRBV7-6; abundance: many; j_gene: TRBJ1-2; d_gene: NA; CDR3aa: CASSLQTVGGYTF; CDR3nt: TGTGCCAGCAGCTTACAGACGGTGGGTGGCTACACCTTC
len: 10; v_gene: TRBV12-3/TRBV12-4; abundance: few; j_gene: TRBJ2-2; d_gene: NA; CDR3aa: CASSFDRLFF; CDR3nt: TGTGCCAGCAGTTTCGACAGGCTGTTTTTT
len: 15; v_gene: TRBV12-3/TRBV12-4; abundance: few; j_gene: TRBJ1-1; d_gene: NA; CDR3aa: CASSLRGSANTEAFF; CDR3nt: TGTGCCAGCAGTTTGAGGGGGTCGGCGAACACTGAAGCTTTCTTT
len: 15; v_gene: TRBV9; abundance: many; j_gene: TRBJ2-7; d_gene: NA; CDR3aa: CASSVEDQAVYEQYF; CDR3nt: TGTGCCAGCAGCGTAGAGGATCAAGCGGTCTACGAGCAGTACTTC
len: 15; v_gene: TRBV18; abundance: many; j_gene: TRBJ2-7; d_gene: NA; CDR3aa: CASSPPFAGIYEQYF; CDR3nt: TGTGCCAGCTCACCACCGTTCGCAGGGATCTACGAGCAGTACTTC
len: 13; v_gene: TRBV29-1; abundance: NA; j_gene: TRBJ2-5; d_gene: TRBD2; CDR3aa: CSVTTSGRETQYF; CDR3nt: TGCAGCGTGACCACTAGCGGGAGAGAGACCCAGTACTTC
len: 15; v_gene: TRBV7-3; abundance: few; j_gene: TRBJ2-7; d_gene: NA; CDR3aa: CASSLTGPNDYEQYF; CDR3nt: TGTGCCAGCAGCTTAACGGGCCCGAACGACTACGAGCAGTACTTC
len: 15; v_gene: TRBV5-6; abundance: few; j_gene: TRBJ1-5; d_gene: TRBD1; CDR3aa: CASSTRDRDRQPQHF; CDR3nt: TGTGCCAGCAGCACCCGGGACAGGGATCGTCAGCCCCAGCATTTT
len: 16; v_gene: TRBV12-3/TRBV12-4; abundance: many; j_gene: TRBJ1-1; d_gene: NA; CDR3aa: CASSLSRGLSLREAFF; CDR3nt: TGTGCCAGCAGTTTATCGAGGGGCCTATCCCTAAGAGAAGCTTTCTTT
len: 16; v_gene: TRBV5-1; abundance: many; j_gene: TRBJ2-1; d_gene: NA; CDR3aa: CASRMDDVSSYNEQFF; CDR3nt: TGCGCCAGCAGGATGGACGACGTTAGCTCCTACAATGAGCAGTTCTTC
len: 13; v_gene: TRBV7-2; abundance: many; j_gene: TRBJ1-1; d_gene: TRBD1; CDR3aa: CASSVWDRDGAFF; CDR3nt: TGTGCCAGCAGCGTATGGGACAGGGATGGGGCTTTCTTT
len: 15; v_gene: TRBV5-1; abundance: few; j_gene: TRBJ2-5; d_gene: TRBD1; CDR3aa: CASADPTGLQETQYF; CDR3nt: TGCGCCAGCGCGGATCCGACAGGGCTCCAAGAGACCCAGTACTTC
len: 15; v_gene: TRBV28; abundance: many; j_gene: TRBJ2-5; d_gene: NA; CDR3aa: CASSPAGSGEETQYF; CDR3nt: TGTGCCAGCAGTCCGGCGGGCTCCGGGGAAGAGACCCAGTACTTC
len: 13; v_gene: TRBV20-1; abundance: NA; j_gene: TRBJ2-3; d_gene: NA; CDR3aa: CSARVSGTDTQYF; CDR3nt: TGCAGTGCTAGAGTTTCCGGGACAGATACGCAGTATTTT
len: 14; v_gene: TRBV5-6; abundance: many; j_gene: TRBJ1-4; d_gene: TRBD1; CDR3aa: CASSSTGEGEKLFF; CDR3nt: TGTGCCAGCAGCTCAACAGGGGAAGGTGAAAAACTGTTTTTT
len: 15; v_gene: TRBV15; abundance: NA; j_gene: TRBJ1-2; d_gene: NA; CDR3aa: CATSRLGPLSSGYTF; CDR3nt: TGTGCCACCAGCAGATTGGGACCTCTGAGTAGTGGCTACACCTTC
len: 15; v_gene: TRBV5-1; abundance: few; j_gene: TRBJ2-1; d_gene: NA; CDR3aa: CASSQVLSRNNEQFF; CDR3nt: TGCGCCAGCAGCCAGGTCCTGAGTCGAAACAATGAGCAGTTCTTC
len: 15; v_gene: TRBV20-1; abundance: NA; j_gene: TRBJ2-3; d_gene: NA; CDR3aa: CSAAGAENFTDTQYF; CDR3nt: TGCAGTGCGGCGGGGGCTGAAAACTTCACAGATACGCAGTATTTT
len: 14; v_gene: TRBV12-3/TRBV12-4; abundance: few; j_gene: TRBJ1-1; d_gene: NA; CDR3aa: CASSSAKTYTEAFF; CDR3nt: TGTGCCAGCAGCAGCGCAAAGACATACACTGAAGCTTTCTTT
len: 14; v_gene: TRBV3-1; abundance: few; j_gene: TRBJ1-1; d_gene: NA; CDR3aa: CASSQTIRGQGAFF; CDR3nt: TGTGCCAGCAGCCAAACAATCAGGGGTCAGGGAGCTTTCTTT
len: 12; v_gene: TRBV7-2; abundance: many; j_gene: TRBJ2-3; d_gene: NA; CDR3aa: CASSSLRDTQYF; CDR3nt: TGTGCCAGCAGCTCGCTGAGAGATACGCAGTATTTT
len: 12; v_gene: TRBV20-1; abundance: many; j_gene: TRBJ1-6; d_gene: NA; CDR3aa: CSAIRPNSPLHF; CDR3nt: TGCAGTGCTATACGCCCTAATTCACCCCTCCACTTT
len: 14; v_gene: TRBV11-2; abundance: many; j_gene: TRBJ2-5; d_gene: TRBD1; CDR3aa: CASSLDGTGADEYF; CDR3nt: TGTGCCAGCAGCTTAGATGGGACAGGGGCTGATGAGTACTTC
len: 19; v_gene: TRBV12-3/TRBV12-4; abundance: NA; j_gene: TRBJ1-4; d_gene: NA; CDR3aa: CASSPMMRNLFATNEKLFF; CDR3nt: TGTGCCAGCTCCCCCATGATGAGGAACTTATTTGCAACTAATGAAAAACTGTTTTTT
len: 14; v_gene: TRBV3-1; abundance: many; j_gene: TRBJ2-7; d_gene: TRBD1; CDR3aa: CASSQRGQGYEQYF; CDR3nt: TGTGCCAGCAGCCAAAGGGGACAGGGCTACGAGCAGTACTTC
len: 16; v_gene: TRBV5-4; abundance: few; j_gene: TRBJ2-5; d_gene: TRBD2; CDR3aa: CASSLMASGDQETQYF; CDR3nt: TGTGCCAGCAGCTTAATGGCTAGCGGGGACCAAGAGACCCAGTACTTC
len: 14; v_gene: TRBV29-1; abundance: many; j_gene: TRBJ2-7; d_gene: NA; CDR3aa: CSVGGWGSSYEQYF; CDR3nt: TGCAGCGTTGGGGGATGGGGTTCCTCCTACGAGCAGTACTTC
len: 12; v_gene: TRBV20-1; abundance: NA; j_gene: TRBJ2-5; d_gene: TRBD1; CDR3aa: CGLGGFQETQYF; CDR3nt: TGCGGTTTAGGGGGCTTCCAAGAGACCCAGTACTTC
len: 15; v_gene: TRBV5-1; abundance: NA; j_gene: TRBJ1-1; d_gene: TRBD1; CDR3aa: CASSGGTGSNTEAFF; CDR3nt: TGCGCCAGCAGCGGAGGGACAGGGAGTAACACTGAAGCTTTCTTT
len: 15; v_gene: TRBV29-1; abundance: NA; j_gene: TRBJ2-7; d_gene: NA; CDR3aa: CSVGLTAVYSYEQYF; CDR3nt: TGCAGCGTTGGATTAACGGCAGTCTATTCCTACGAGCAGTACTTC
len: 14; v_gene: TRBV10-3; abundance: many; j_gene: TRBJ1-1; d_gene: TRBD1; CDR3aa: CAIRPGQGNTEAFF; CDR3nt: TGTGCCATCAGGCCGGGACAGGGCAACACTGAAGCTTTCTTT
len: 15; v_gene: TRBV20-1; abundance: many; j_gene: TRBJ2-5; d_gene: TRBD2; CDR3aa: CSAGVGGGYKETQYF; CDR3nt: TGCAGTGCCGGTGTGGGCGGGGGATACAAGGAGACCCAGTACTTC
len: 14; v_gene: TRBV29-1; abundance: many; j_gene: TRBJ2-7; d_gene: TRBD1; CDR3aa: CSVRPTGGKDEQYF; CDR3nt: TGCAGCGTGAGACCGACAGGGGGCAAAGACGAGCAGTACTTC
len: 17; v_gene: TRBV5-6; abundance: NA; j_gene: TRBJ2-3; d_gene: TRBD2; CDR3aa: CASSLRSGGADTDTQYF; CDR3nt: TGTGCCAGCAGCTTGCGTAGCGGGGGGGCCGACACAGATACGCAGTATTTT
len: 16; v_gene: TRBV3-1; abundance: few; j_gene: TRBJ1-2; d_gene: TRBD1; CDR3aa: CASSQGGGTVKHGYTF; CDR3nt: TGTGCCAGCAGCCAAGGGGGCGGGACAGTTAAACATGGCTACACCTTC
len: 13; v_gene: TRBV5-1; abundance: NA; j_gene: TRBJ2-7; d_gene: NA; CDR3aa: CASSVYREYEQYF; CDR3nt: TGCGCCAGCAGCGTATACAGGGAGTACGAGCAGTACTTC
len: 13; v_gene: TRBV7-3; abundance: NA; j_gene: TRBJ1-1; d_gene: NA; CDR3aa: CASSFSGVTEAFF; CDR3nt: TGTGCCAGCAGCTTTTCAGGGGTCACTGAAGCTTTCTTT
len: 13; v_gene: TRBV12-3/TRBV12-4; abundance: few; j_gene: TRBJ2-5; d_gene: NA; CDR3aa: CASSLRVRETQYF; CDR3nt: TGTGCCAGCAGTTTGAGGGTCCGGGAGACCCAGTACTTC